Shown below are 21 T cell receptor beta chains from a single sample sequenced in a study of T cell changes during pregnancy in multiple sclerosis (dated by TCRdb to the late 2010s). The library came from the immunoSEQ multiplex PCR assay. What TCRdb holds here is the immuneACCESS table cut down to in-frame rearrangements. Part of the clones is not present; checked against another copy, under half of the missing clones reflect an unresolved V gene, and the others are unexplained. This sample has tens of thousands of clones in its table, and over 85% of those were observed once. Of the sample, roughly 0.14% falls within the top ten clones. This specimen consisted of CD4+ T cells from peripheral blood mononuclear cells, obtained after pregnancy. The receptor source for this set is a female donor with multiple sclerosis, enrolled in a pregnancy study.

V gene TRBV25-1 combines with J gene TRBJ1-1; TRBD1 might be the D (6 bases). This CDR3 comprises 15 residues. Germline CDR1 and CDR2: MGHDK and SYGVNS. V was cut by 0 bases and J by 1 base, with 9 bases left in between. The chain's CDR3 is CASSEYGQTNTEAFF. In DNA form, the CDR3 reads TGTGCCAGCAGTGAATACGGACAGACGAACACTGAAGCTTTCTTT. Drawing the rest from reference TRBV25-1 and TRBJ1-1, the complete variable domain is EADIYQTPRYLVIGTGKKITLECSQTMGHDKMYWYQQDPGMELHLIHYSYGVNSTEKGDLSSESTVSRIRTEHFPLTLESARPSHTSQYLCASSEYGQTNTEAFFGQGTRLTVV.

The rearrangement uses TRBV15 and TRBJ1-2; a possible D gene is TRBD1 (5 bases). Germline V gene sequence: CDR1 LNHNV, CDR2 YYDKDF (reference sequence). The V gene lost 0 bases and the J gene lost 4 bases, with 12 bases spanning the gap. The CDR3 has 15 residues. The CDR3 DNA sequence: TGTGCCACCAGCAGAGAATGGGGGGTCGGCTATGGCTACACCTTC. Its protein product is CATSREWGVGYGYTF.

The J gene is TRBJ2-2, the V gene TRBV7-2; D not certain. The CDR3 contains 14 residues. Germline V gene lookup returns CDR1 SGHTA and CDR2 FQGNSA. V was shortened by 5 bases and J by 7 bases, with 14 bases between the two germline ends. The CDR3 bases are TGTGCCAGCAGCCCCATAGTGCTCGGCGGGGAGCTGTTTTTT. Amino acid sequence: CASSPIVLGGELFF.

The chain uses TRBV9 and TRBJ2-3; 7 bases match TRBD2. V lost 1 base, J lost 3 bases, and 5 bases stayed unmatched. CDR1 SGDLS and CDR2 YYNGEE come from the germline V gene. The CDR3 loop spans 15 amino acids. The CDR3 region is CASSVLNGRTDTQYF. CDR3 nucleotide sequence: TGTGCCAGCAGCGTATTAAACGGGAGGACAGATACGCAGTATTTT.

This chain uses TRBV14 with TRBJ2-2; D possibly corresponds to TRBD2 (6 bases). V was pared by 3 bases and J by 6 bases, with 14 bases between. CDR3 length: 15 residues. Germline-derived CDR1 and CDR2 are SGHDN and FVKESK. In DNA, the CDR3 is TGTGCCAGCAGCCACGACGGGAGAGCGCCCGGGGAGCTGTTTTTT. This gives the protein CASSHDGRAPGELFF.

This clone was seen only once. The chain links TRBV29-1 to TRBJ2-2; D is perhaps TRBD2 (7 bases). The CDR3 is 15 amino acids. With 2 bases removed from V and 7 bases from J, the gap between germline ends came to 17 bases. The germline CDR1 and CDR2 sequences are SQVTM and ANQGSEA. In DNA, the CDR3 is TGCAGCGTTGAACTCGGGGGGCAGGGAAGCGGGGAGCTGTTTTTT. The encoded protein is CSVELGGQGSGELFF.

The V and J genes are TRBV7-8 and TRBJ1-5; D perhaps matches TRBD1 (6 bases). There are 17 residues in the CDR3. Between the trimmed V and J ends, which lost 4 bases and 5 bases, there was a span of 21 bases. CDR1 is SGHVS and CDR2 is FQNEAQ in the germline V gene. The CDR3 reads CASSSQQGSYDDQPQHF. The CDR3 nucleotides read TGTGCCAGCAGCTCCCAACAGGGATCGTATGATGATCAGCCCCAGCATTTT. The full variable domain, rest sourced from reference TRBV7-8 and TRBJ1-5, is GAGVSQSPRYKVAKRGQDVALRCDPISGHVSLFWYQQALGQGPEFLTYFQNEAQLDKSGLPSDRFFAERPEGSVSTLKIQRTQQEDSAVYLCASSSQQGSYDDQPQHFGDGTRLSIL.

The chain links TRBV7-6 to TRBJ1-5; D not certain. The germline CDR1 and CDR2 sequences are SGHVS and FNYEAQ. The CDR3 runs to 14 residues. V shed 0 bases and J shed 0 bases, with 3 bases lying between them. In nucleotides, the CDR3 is TGTGCCAGCAGCTTAGCTAGTAGCAATCAGCCCCAGCATTTT. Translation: CASSLASSNQPQHF.

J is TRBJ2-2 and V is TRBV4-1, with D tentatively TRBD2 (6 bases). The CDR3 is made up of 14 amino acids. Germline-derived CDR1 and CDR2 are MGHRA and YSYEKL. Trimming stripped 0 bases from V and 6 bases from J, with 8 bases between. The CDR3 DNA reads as TGCGCCAGCAGCCAAGATCGGGAGTCCGGGGAGCTGTTTTTT. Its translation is CASSQDRESGELFF.

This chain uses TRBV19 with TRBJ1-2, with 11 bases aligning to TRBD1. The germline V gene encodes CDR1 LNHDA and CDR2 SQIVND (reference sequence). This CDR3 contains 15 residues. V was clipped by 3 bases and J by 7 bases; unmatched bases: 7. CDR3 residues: CASSIRDRGMAGYTF. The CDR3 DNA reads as TGTGCCAGTAGTATCAGGGACAGGGGGATGGCTGGCTACACCTTC.

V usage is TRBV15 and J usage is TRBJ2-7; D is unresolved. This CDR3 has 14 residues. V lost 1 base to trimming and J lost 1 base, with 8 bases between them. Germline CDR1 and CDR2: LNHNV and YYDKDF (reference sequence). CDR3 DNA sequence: TGTGCCACCAGCAGAGGTAGTCTTTCCTACGAGCAGTACTTC. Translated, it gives CATSRGSLSYEQYF.

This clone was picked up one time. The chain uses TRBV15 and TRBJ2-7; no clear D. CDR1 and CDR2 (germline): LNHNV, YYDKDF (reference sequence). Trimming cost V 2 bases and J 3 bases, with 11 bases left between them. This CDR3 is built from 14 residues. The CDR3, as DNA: TGTGCCACCAGCAGAAGGTTCGGCGGCTACGAGCAGTACTTC. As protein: CATSRRFGGYEQYF.

In DNA, the CDR3 is TGTGCCAGCAGCACTTGGGGCGGTACCTATGGCTACACCTTC. Translation gives CASSTWGGTYGYTF. The genes are TRBV7-9 and TRBJ1-2; a weak D match, TRBD1 (5 bases). Germline CDR1 is SEHNR and CDR2 is FQNEAQ (reference sequence). The CDR3 has 14 amino acids. Trimming stripped 5 bases from V and 4 bases from J, with 14 bases between.

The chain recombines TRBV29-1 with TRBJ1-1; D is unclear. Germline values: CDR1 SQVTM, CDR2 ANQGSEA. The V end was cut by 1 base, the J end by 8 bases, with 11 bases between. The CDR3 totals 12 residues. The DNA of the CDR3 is TGCAGCGTTGAAGTTCTCCCAGGAGAAGCTTTCTTT. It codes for CSVEVLPGEAFF. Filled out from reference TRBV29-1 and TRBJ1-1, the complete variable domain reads SAVISQKPSRDICQRGTSLTIQCQVDSQVTMMFWYRQQPGQSLTLIATANQGSEATYESGFVIDKFPISRPNLTFSTLTVSNMSPEDSSIYLCSVEVLPGEAFFGQGTRLTVV.

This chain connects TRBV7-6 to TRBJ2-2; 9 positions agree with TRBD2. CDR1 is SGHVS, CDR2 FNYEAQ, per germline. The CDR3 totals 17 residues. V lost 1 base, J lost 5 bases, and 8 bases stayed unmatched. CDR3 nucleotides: TGTGCCAGCAGCTTAGGATCCGGGACTAGCACGACCGGGGAGCTGTTTTTT. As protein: CASSLGSGTSTTGELFF.

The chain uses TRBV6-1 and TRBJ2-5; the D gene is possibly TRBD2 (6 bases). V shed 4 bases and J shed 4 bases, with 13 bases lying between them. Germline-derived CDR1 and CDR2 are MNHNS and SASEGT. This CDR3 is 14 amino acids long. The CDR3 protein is CASSGRRGVETQYF. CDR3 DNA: TGTGCCAGCAGTGGACGGAGGGGAGTAGAGACCCAGTACTTC.

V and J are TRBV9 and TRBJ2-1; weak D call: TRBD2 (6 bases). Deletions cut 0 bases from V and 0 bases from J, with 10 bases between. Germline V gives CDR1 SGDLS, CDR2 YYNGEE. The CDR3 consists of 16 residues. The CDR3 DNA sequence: TGTGCCAGCAGCGTAGGGGGAGGTAGCTCCTACAATGAGCAGTTCTTC. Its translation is CASSVGGGSSYNEQFF.

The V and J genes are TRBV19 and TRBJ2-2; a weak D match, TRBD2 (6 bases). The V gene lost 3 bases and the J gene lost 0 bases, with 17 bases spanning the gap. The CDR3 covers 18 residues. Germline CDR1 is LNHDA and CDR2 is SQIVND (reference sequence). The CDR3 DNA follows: TGTGCCAGTAGTATGGGTCGTGGGTGGGGGGCGAACACCGGGGAGCTGTTTTTT. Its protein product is CASSMGRGWGANTGELFF.

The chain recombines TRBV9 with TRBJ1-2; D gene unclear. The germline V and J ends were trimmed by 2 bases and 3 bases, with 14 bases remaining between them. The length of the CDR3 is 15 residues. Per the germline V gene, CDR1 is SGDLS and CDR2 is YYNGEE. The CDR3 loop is CASSVLAAGDYGYTF. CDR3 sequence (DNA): TGTGCCAGCAGCGTGCTGGCGGCGGGAGACTATGGCTACACCTTC. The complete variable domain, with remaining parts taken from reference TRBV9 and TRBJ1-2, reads DSGVTQTPKHLITATGQRVTLRCSPRSGDLSVYWYQQSLDQGLQFLIQYYNGEERAKGNILERFSAQQFPDLHSELNLSSLELGDSALYFCASSVLAAGDYGYTFGSGTRLTVV.

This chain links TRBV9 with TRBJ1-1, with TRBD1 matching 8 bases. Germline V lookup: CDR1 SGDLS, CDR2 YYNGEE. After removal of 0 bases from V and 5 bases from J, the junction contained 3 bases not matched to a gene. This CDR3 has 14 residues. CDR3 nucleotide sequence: TGTGCCAGCAGCGTAGCTCAGGGGGCAACTGAAGCTTTCTTT. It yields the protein CASSVAQGATEAFF.

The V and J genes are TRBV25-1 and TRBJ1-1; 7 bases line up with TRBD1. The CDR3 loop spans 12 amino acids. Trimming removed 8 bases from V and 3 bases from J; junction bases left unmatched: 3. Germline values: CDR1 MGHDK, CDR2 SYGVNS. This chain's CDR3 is CASAGQHTEAFF. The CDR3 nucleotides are TGTGCCAGCGCGGGACAGCACACTGAAGCTTTCTTT.